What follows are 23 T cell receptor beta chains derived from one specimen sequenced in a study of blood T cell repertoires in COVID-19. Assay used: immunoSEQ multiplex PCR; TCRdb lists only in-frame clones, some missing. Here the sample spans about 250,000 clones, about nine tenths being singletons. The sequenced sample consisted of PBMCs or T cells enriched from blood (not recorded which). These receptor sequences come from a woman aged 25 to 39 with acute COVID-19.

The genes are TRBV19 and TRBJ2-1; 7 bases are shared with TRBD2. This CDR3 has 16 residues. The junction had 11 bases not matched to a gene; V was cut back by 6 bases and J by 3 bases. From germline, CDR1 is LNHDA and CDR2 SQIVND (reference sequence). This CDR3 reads CASSPKRGQLYNEQFF. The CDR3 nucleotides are TGTGCCAGTAGCCCAAAGCGGGGCCAACTCTACAATGAGCAGTTCTTC.

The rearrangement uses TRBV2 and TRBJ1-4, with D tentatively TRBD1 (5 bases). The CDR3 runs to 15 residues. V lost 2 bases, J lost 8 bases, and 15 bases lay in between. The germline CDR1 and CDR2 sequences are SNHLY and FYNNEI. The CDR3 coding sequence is TGTGCCAGCAGTGAACTGGGAACAGGTTCCGAAAAACTGTTTTTT. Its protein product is CASSELGTGSEKLFF. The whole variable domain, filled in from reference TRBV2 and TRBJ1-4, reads EPEVTQTPSHQVTQMGQEVILRCVPISNHLYFYWYRQILGQKVEFLVSFYNNEISEKSEIFDDQFSVERPDGSNFTLKIRSTKLEDSAMYFCASSELGTGSEKLFFGSGTQLSVL.

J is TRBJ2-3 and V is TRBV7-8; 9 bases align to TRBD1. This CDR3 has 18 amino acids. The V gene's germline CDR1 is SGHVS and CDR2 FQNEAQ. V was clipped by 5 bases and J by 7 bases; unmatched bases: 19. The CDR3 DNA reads TGTGCCAGCAGCCGAAGTCCGGGACAGGGTGGGGAAGGCTATACGCAGTATTTT. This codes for CASSRSPGQGGEGYTQYF.

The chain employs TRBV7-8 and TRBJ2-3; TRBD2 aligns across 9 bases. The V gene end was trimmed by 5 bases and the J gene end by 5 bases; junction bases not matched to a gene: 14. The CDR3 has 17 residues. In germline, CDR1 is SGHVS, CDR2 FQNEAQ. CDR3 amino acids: CASSQFASSGIKDTQYF. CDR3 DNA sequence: TGTGCCAGCAGCCAATTTGCCTCTAGCGGGATTAAAGATACGCAGTATTTT.

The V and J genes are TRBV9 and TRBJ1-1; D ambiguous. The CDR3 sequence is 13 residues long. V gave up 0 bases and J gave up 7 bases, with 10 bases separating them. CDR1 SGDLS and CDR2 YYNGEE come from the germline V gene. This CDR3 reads CASSVGAGSEAFF. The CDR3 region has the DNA TGTGCCAGCAGCGTAGGGGCGGGGAGTGAAGCTTTCTTT.

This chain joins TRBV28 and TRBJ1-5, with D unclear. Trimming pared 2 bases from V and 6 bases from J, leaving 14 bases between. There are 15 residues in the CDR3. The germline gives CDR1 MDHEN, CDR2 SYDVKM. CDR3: CASSLIMEIAQPQHF. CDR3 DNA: TGTGCCAGCAGTTTAATCATGGAGATTGCTCAGCCCCAGCATTTT.

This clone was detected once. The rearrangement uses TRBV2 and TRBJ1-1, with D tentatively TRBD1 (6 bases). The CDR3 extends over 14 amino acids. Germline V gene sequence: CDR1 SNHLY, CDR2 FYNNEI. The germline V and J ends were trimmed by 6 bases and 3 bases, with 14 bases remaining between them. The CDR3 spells CASSQGLWDTEAFF. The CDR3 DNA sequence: TGTGCCAGCAGCCAGGGGTTGTGGGACACTGAAGCTTTCTTT.

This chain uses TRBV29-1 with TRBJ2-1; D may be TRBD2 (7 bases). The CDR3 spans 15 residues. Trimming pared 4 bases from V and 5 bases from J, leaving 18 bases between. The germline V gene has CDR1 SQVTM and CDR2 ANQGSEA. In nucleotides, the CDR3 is TGCAGCGTTGCGGGGGGCGGCGGATGGGACAATGAGCAGTTCTTC. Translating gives CSVAGGGGWDNEQFF.

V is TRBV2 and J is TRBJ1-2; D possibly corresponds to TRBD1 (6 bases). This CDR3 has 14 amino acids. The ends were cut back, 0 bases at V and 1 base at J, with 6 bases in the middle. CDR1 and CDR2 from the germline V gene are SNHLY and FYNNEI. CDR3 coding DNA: TGTGCCAGCAGTGAAGCAGGGGGTAACTATGGCTACACCTTC. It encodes CASSEAGGNYGYTF.

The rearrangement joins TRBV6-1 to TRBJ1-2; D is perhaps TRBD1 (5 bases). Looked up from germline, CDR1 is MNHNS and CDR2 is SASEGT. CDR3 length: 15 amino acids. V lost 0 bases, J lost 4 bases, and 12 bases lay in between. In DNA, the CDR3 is TGTGCCAGCAGTGAAGCGCGGGGGTTGGGCTATGGCTACACCTTC. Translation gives CASSEARGLGYGYTF.

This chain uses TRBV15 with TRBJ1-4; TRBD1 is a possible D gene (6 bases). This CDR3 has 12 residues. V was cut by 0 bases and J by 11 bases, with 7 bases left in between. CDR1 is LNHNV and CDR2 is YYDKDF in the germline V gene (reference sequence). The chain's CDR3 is CATSRDQGKLFF. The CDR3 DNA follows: TGTGCCACCAGCAGAGATCAGGGGAAACTGTTTTTT. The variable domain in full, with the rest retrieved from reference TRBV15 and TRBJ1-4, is DAMVIQNPRYQVTQFGKPVTLSCSQTLNHNVMYWYQQKSSQAPKLLFHYYDKDFNNEADTPDNFQSRRPNTSFCFLDIRSPGLGDTAMYLCATSRDQGKLFFGSGTQLSVL.

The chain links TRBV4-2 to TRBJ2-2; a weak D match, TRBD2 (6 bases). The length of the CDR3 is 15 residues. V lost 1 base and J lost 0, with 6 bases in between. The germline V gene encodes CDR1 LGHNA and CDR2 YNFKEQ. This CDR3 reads CASSQGEANTGELFF. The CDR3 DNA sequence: TGTGCCAGCAGCCAAGGGGAGGCGAACACCGGGGAGCTGTTTTTT.

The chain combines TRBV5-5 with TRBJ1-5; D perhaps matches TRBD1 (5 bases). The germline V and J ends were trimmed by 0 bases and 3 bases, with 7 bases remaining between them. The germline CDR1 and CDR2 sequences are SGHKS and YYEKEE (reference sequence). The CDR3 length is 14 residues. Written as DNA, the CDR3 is TGTGCCAGCAGCTTGGGACAGTTCAATCAGCCCCAGCATTTT. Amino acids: CASSLGQFNQPQHF. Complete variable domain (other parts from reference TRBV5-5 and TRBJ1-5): DAGVTQSPTHLIKTRGQQVTLRCSPISGHKSVSWYQQVLGQGPQFIFQYYEKEERGRGNFPDRFSARQFPNYSSELNVNALLLGDSALYLCASSLGQFNQPQHFGDGTRLSIL.

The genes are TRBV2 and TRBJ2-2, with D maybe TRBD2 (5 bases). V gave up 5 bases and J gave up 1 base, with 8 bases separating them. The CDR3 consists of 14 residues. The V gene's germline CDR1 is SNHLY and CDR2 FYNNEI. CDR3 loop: CASSSGMNTGELFF. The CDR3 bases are TGTGCCAGCAGTAGCGGCATGAACACCGGGGAGCTGTTTTTT.

The DNA of the CDR3 is TGCGCCAGCAGCCAAGAGGTCTGGCAGATGAACACTGAAGCTTTCTTT. Amino acids: CASSQEVWQMNTEAFF. V gene TRBV4-1 combines with J gene TRBJ1-1; D is unresolved. Per the germline V gene, CDR1 is MGHRA and CDR2 is YSYEKL. The CDR3 totals 16 residues. Trimming left V 0 bases short and J 0 bases short, with 11 bases between.

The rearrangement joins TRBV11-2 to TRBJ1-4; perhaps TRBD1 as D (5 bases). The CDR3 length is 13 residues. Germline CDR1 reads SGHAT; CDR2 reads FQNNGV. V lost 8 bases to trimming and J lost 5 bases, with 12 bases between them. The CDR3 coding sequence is TGTGCCAGCGCCTCGGGGGTGAATGAAAAACTGTTTTTT. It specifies CASASGVNEKLFF.

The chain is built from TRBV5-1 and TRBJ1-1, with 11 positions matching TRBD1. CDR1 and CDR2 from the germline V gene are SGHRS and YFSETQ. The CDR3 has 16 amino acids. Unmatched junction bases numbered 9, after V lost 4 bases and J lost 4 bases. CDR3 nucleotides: TGCGCCAGCAGCCTAGGTCCCGGGACAGGGGGCACTGAAGCTTTCTTT. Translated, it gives CASSLGPGTGGTEAFF.

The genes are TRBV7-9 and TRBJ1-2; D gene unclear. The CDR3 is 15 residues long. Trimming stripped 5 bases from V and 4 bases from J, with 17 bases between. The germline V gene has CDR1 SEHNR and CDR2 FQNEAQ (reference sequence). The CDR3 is CASSAQEDGLYGYTF. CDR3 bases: TGTGCCAGCAGCGCTCAGGAGGACGGACTCTATGGCTACACCTTC. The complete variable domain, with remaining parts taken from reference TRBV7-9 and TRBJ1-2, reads DTGVSQNPRHKITKRGQNVTFRCDPISEHNRLYWYRQTLGQGPEFLTYFQNEAQLEKSRLLSDRFSAERPKGSFSTLEIQRTEQGDSAMYLCASSAQEDGLYGYTFGSGTRLTVV.

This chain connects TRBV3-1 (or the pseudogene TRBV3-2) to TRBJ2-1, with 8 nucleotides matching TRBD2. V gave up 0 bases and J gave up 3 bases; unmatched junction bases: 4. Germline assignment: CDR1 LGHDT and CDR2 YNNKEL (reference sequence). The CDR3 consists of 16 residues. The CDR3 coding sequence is TGTGCCAGCAGCCAAGAAACTAGCGGATTCTACAATGAGCAGTTCTTC. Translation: CASSQETSGFYNEQFF.

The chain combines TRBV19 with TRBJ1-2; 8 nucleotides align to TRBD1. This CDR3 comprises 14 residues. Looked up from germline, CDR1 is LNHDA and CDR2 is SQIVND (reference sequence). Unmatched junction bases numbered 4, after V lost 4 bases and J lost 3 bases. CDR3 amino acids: CASSTRQGHYGYTF. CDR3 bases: TGTGCCAGTAGTACAAGACAGGGGCACTATGGCTACACCTTC.

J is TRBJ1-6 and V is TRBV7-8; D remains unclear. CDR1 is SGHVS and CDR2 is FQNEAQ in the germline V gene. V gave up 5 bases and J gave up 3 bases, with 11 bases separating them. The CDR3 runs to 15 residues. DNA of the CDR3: TGTGCCAGCAGCCCAAGCGGGGACTATAATTCACCCCTCCACTTT. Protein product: CASSPSGDYNSPLHF.

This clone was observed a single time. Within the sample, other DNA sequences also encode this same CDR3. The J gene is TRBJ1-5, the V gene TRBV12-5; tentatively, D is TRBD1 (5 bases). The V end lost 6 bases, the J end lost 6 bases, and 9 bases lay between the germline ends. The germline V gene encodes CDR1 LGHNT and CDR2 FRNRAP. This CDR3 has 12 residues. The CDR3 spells CASGLDSQPQHF. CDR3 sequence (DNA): TGTGCTAGTGGACTCGACAGTCAGCCCCAGCATTTT.

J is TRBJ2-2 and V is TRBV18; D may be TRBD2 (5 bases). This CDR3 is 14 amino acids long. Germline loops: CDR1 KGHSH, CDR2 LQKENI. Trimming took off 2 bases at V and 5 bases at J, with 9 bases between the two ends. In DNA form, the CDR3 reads TGTGCCAGCTCACCAATACGAGGGACCGGGGAGCTGTTTTTT. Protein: CASSPIRGTGELFF.